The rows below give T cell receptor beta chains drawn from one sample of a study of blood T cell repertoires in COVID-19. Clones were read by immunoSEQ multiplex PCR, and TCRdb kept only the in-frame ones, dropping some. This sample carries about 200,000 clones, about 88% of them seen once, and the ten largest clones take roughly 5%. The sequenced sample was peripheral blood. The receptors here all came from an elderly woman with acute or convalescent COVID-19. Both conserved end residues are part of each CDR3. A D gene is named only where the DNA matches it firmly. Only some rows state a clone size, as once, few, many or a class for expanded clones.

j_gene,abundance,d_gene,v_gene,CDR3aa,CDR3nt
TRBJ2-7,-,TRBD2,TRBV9,CASSSSRGESYEQYF,TGTGCCAGCAGCTCCTCTCGGGGGGAATCCTACGAGCAGTACTTC
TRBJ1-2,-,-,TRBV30,CARMEPYYGYTF,TGTGCCCGGATGGAGCCCTACTATGGCTACACCTTC
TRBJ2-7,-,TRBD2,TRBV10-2,CASLGLAVYEQYF,TGCGCCAGCCTGGGACTAGCGGTCTACGAGCAGTACTTC
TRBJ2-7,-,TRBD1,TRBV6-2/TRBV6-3,CASSYNPAGTDPYEQYF,TGTGCCAGCAGTTATAACCCGGCCGGGACAGATCCTTACGAGCAGTACTTC
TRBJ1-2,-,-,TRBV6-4,CASSQQQGVSGYTF,TGTGCCAGCAGTCAACAACAGGGTGTATCTGGCTACACCTTC
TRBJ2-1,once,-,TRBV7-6,CASSFRGGDNEQFF,TGTGCCAGCAGCTTTAGGGGGGGGGACAATGAGCAGTTCTTC
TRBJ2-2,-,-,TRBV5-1,CASSLEAVSRELFF,TGCGCCAGCAGCCTGGAGGCGGTCAGCAGGGAGCTGTTTTTT
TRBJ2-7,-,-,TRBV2,CASSSTGRGYEQYF,TGTGCCAGCAGCAGCACAGGACGAGGCTACGAGCAGTACTTC
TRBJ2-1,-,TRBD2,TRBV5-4,CASSPSGRLGEQFF,TGTGCCAGCAGCCCTAGCGGGAGACTTGGGGAGCAGTTCTTC
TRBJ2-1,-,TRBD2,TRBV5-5,CASSLAFSGLAGGYNEQFF,TGTGCCAGCAGCTTGGCTTTCTCAGGACTAGCGGGAGGCTACAATGAGCAGTTCTTC
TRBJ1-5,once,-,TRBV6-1,CASSDNSPLGNQPQHF,TGTGCCAGCAGTGATAACAGTCCCCTCGGCAATCAGCCCCAGCATTTT
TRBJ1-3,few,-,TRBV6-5,CASSYAAPAGNTIYF,TGTGCCAGCAGTTACGCTGCCCCAGCTGGAAACACCATATATTTT
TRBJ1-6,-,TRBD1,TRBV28,CASSWGTGGSPLHF,TGTGCCAGCAGTTGGGGTACAGGGGGCTCACCCCTCCACTTT
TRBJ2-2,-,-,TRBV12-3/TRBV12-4,CASTLLASGELFF,TGTGCCAGCACACTACTAGCATCCGGGGAGCTGTTTTTT
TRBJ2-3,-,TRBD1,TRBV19,CASSGQGSTDTQYF,TGTGCCAGTAGTGGACAGGGGAGCACAGATACGCAGTATTTT
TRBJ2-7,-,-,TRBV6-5,CASSNYEQYF,TGTGCCAGCAGCAACTACGAGCAGTACTTC
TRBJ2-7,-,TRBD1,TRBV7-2,CASSFNPGQGEHEQYF,TGTGCCAGCAGCTTTAACCCGGGACAGGGAGAGCACGAGCAGTACTTC
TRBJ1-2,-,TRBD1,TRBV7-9,CASSLFTGGAGGYTF,TGTGCCAGCAGCTTATTCACAGGGGGAGCCGGCGGCTACACCTTC
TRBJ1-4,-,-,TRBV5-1,CASSLTGPTNEKLFF,TGCGCCAGCAGCTTAACAGGGCCAACTAATGAAAAACTGTTTTTT
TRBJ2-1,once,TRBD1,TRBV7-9,CASSWDRATLLGDEQFF,TGTGCCAGCAGCTGGGACAGAGCTACTCTCCTGGGCGATGAGCAGTTCTTC
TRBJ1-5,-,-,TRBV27,CASSRGELQPQHF,TGTGCCAGCAGTCGGGGGGAATTGCAGCCCCAGCATTTT
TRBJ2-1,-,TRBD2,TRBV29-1,CSALTSGRAGEQFF,TGCAGCGCCCTGACTAGCGGGAGGGCCGGGGAGCAGTTCTTC
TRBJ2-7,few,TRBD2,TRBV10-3,CARSASGRSHEQYF,TGTGCCAGAAGCGCTAGCGGGAGGTCCCACGAGCAGTACTTC
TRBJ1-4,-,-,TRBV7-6,CASSSREGSEKLFF,TGTGCCAGCAGCTCCAGGGAGGGGAGTGAAAAACTGTTTTTT
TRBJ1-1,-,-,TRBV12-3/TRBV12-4,CASSSMGRTEAFF,TGTGCCAGCAGTAGTATGGGGCGCACTGAAGCTTTCTTT
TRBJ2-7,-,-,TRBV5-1,CASSWGGTQNEQYF,TGCGCCAGCAGCTGGGGCGGGACGCAGAACGAGCAGTACTTC
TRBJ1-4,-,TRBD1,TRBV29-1,CSVLGTGNEKLFF,TGCAGCGTACTCGGGACAGGGAATGAAAAACTGTTTTTT
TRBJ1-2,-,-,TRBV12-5,CASGLASGGYTF,TGTGCTAGTGGTTTGGCGTCCGGGGGCTACACCTTC
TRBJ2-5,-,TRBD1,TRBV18,CASSRNRGDQETQYF,TGTGCCAGCTCGCGTAACAGGGGGGACCAAGAGACCCAGTACTTC
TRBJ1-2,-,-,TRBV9,CASSALRTANGYTF,TGTGCCAGCAGCGCCCTTCGGACAGCTAATGGCTACACCTTC
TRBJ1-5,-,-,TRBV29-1,CSVAKGVGNQPQHF,TGCAGCGTTGCAAAAGGGGTGGGGAATCAGCCCCAGCATTTT
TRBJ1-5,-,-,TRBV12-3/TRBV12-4,CASTPKGNQPQHF,TGTGCCAGCACCCCCAAGGGGAATCAGCCCCAGCATTTT
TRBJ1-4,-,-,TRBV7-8,CASMSGRGDEKLFF,TGTGCCAGCATGTCAGGCAGGGGCGATGAAAAACTGTTTTTT
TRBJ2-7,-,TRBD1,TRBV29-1,CSVDSGQGTYEQYF,TGCAGCGTTGATTCGGGACAGGGGACCTACGAGCAGTACTTC
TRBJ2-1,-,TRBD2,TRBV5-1,CASSSGSGSSYNEQFF,TGCGCCAGCAGCTCAGGTAGCGGGAGCTCCTACAATGAGCAGTTCTTC
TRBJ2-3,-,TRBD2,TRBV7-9,CASSLGLAGVSDTQYF,TGTGCCAGCAGCTTAGGGTTAGCGGGAGTTTCAGATACGCAGTATTTT
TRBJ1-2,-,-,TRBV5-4,CASSLAGRYGYTF,TGTGCCAGCAGCTTGGCAGGGAGGTATGGCTACACCTTC
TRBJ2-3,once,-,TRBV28,CASSFGGQLTDTQYF,TGTGCCAGCAGTTTTGGAGGACAGCTCACAGATACGCAGTATTTT
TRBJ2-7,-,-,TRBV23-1,CASSQELSKAGKCGQYF,TGCGCCAGCAGTCAAGAGCTGTCAAAGGCGGGAAAGTGCGGGCAGTACTTC
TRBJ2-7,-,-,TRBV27,CASSQGRPGVSYEQYF,TGTGCCAGCAGCCAAGGGAGACCTGGGGTCTCCTACGAGCAGTACTTC
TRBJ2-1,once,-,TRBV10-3,CAISPRLSVYNEQFF,TGTGCCATCAGTCCTCGTCTCTCCGTCTACAATGAGCAGTTCTTC
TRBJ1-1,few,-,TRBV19,CASSIYRRTEAFF,TGTGCCAGTAGTATATACAGAAGGACTGAAGCTTTCTTT
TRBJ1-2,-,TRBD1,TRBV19,CASSIPPGQRNYGYTF,TGTGCCAGTAGTATTCCCCCGGGACAGCGAAACTATGGCTACACCTTC
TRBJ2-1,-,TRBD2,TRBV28,CASSPQAGVWNEQFF,TGTGCCAGCAGCCCCCAGGCGGGAGTATGGAATGAGCAGTTCTTC
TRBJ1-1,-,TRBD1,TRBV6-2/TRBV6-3,CASSYPKTGRTEAFF,TGTGCCAGCAGTTACCCCAAGACAGGGAGGACTGAAGCTTTCTTT